This T cell receptor beta chain stems from a study of STAT5B mutations in CD4+ large granular lymphocyte leukemia. The CDR3 is made up of 15 amino acids. In germline, CDR1 is LNHDA, CDR2 SQIVND (reference sequence). J gave up 4 bases and V 0 bases, and 1 base lay outside the gene matches. This was a survey-level run. Clones were sequenced by immunoSEQ multiplex PCR, and TCRdb holds only the in-frame ones, with some missing. The sample yields around 33,000 clones, about four fifths seen once. As concerns this clone: Its cognate antigen is unknown.

General study findings and limits: Without putative leukemic clones, patient CD4-sorted repertoires remained more clonal than healthy CD4+ repertoires. Data were not HLA-matched across samples.

The source is a human donor in good health. The J gene is TRBJ2-5, the V gene TRBV19; 11 nucleotides match TRBD2. Sample: CD4+ T cells from blood buffy coats. CDR3 protein: CASSIELAGAETQYF. For the CDR3, the DNA is TGTGCCAGTAGTATAGAACTAGCGGGAGCAGAGACCCAGTACTTC.